Shown below are 8 T cell receptor beta chains from a single sample sequenced in a study of shared clonotypes between healthy human individuals. Produced via immunoSEQ multiplex PCR; TCRdb's table is partial and in-frame only. The table shows almost 700,000 clones, with just over 90% occurring only once. Naive CD8 cells were CD45RO-negative, positively selected for CCR7, excluding terminally differentiated effector memory CD45RA+ cells. The sequenced sample consisted of naive CD8+ T cells sorted from blood. Receptor source: a man aged 25-45 years in good health.

This clone was observed a few times. Other DNA sequences in this sample translate to the same CDR3. The V and J genes are TRBV7-9 and TRBJ2-3, with D hard to call. Per the germline V gene, CDR1 is SEHNR and CDR2 is FQNEAQ (reference sequence). V lost 1 base and J 0 bases, leaving 2 bases between the germline ends. The CDR3 runs to 13 residues. DNA for the CDR3: TGTGCCAGCAGCTTAGAAAGCACAGATACGCAGTATTTT. Translation: CASSLESTDTQYF.

This clone has only one observation. Other DNA sequences within the sample encode an identical CDR3. The chain combines TRBV28 with TRBJ1-1; D is perhaps TRBD1 (5 bases). CDR3 length: 13 residues. In germline, CDR1 is MDHEN, CDR2 SYDVKM. V was clipped by 2 bases and J by 4 bases, with 8 bases between them. For the CDR3, the DNA is TGTGCCAGCAGTTTAGGGGGTTCCACTGAAGCTTTCTTT. It codes for CASSLGGSTEAFF.

This chain uses TRBV5-1 with TRBJ2-7; 9 nucleotides line up with TRBD2. The ends lost 6 bases at V and 1 base at J; junction bases unmatched: 5. The V gene's germline CDR1 is SGHRS and CDR2 YFSETQ. The CDR3 is made up of 14 amino acids. CDR3 residues: CASKTSGLSYEQYF. The CDR3 DNA sequence: TGCGCCAGCAAAACTAGCGGGCTTTCCTACGAGCAGTACTTC.

The rearrangement links TRBV7-6 to TRBJ2-3; TRBD1 might be the D (6 bases). In germline, CDR1 is SGHVS, CDR2 FNYEAQ. The CDR3 has 16 amino acids. Trimming left V 5 bases short and J 7 bases short, with 22 bases between. The DNA of the CDR3 is TGTGCCAGCAGCCATGGGCAGGGGATCGAAGGGTATACGCAGTATTTT. Its protein is CASSHGQGIEGYTQYF. The entire variable domain, with the rest obtained from reference TRBV7-6 and TRBJ2-3, is as follows: GAGVSQSPRYKVTKRGQDVALRCDPISGHVSLYWYRQALGQGPEFLTYFNYEAQQDKSGLPNDRFSAERPEGSISTLTIQRTEQRDSAMYRCASSHGQGIEGYTQYFGPGTRLTVL.

The chain has TRBV9 and TRBJ1-1; 7 bases agree with TRBD1. Unmatched junction bases numbered 7, after V lost 5 bases and J lost 6 bases. Germline loops: CDR1 SGDLS, CDR2 YYNGEE. The CDR3 is 13 amino acids. CDR3 amino acids: CASSTDRDPEAFF. CDR3 in DNA: TGTGCCAGCAGTACCGACAGGGACCCTGAAGCTTTCTTT.

The CDR3 spells CASSQEPGVNEKLFF. The CDR3 coding sequence is TGCGCCAGCAGCCAAGAGCCAGGGGTTAATGAAAAACTGTTTTTT. The rearrangement links TRBV4-3 to TRBJ1-4; TRBD1 is a possible D gene (6 bases). Germline loops: CDR1 LGHNA, CDR2 YSLEER. CDR3 length: 15 residues. Trimming left V 0 bases short and J 4 bases short, with 9 bases between.

The V gene is TRBV19, the J gene TRBJ2-3; D call uncertain. Trimming cost V 3 bases and J 3 bases, with 7 bases left between them. The CDR3 extends over 13 amino acids. Germline-derived CDR1 and CDR2 are LNHDA and SQIVND (reference sequence). CDR3 in amino acids: CASSILTTDTQYF. The CDR3 region has the DNA TGTGCCAGTAGTATCCTAACTACAGATACGCAGTATTTT.

The V gene is TRBV6-6, the J gene TRBJ2-1; 7 bases fit TRBD1. V lost 6 bases to trimming and J lost 4 bases; unmatched junction nucleotides: 6. Looked up from germline, CDR1 is MNHNY and CDR2 is SVGAGI (reference sequence). The length of the CDR3 is 14 residues. CDR3 sequence (DNA): TGTGCCAGCAGGATGTCAGGGGGTTACAATGAGCAGTTCTTC. Its translation: CASRMSGGYNEQFF.